This T cell receptor beta chain was identified during a study of beta chain features in type 1 diabetes. Study overall: The study examined about 100 million sorted cells across all samples.

The V gene's germline CDR1 is SGHRS and CDR2 YFSETQ. Trimming shortened V by 3 bases and J by 7 bases, and 14 bases separated the two germline ends. The CDR3 is made up of 15 amino acids. Sorted CD4+ subsets: naive, central memory, regulatory, stem cell-like memory (CD45RO/CCR7/CD25/CD127/CD95/CD27 panel). Over 95% purity was reached by all sorted populations. This clone was recorded a few times. Its antigen is currently unknown. The sequenced template was cDNA made from the entire isolated RNA. Data came from immunoSEQ multiplex PCR; TCRdb stores just in-frame clones and leaves some out. The top ten hold around 0.12% of the sample, which has around 600,000 clones, around 12% seen once. Study observations and caveats: All four CD4+ subsets of Type 1 diabetes patients contained TCRB CDR3s that were moderately but significantly shorter. PCR could preferentially amplify shorter templates, alike in patients and controls.

The V call is TRBV5-1, the J call TRBJ1-6; the D gene is possibly TRBD1 (5 bases). The TCR comes from a man younger than 45 with type 1 diabetes. The specimen sequenced was naive CD4+ T cells from blood. The CDR3 here is CASSWDSGANSPLHF. DNA of the CDR3: TGCGCCAGCAGCTGGGACTCGGGCGCAAATTCACCCCTCCACTTT.